The rows below give T cell receptor beta chains drawn from one sample of a study of identical twins. TCRdb reprocessed the 5' RACE reads with MiXCR, giving one entry per CDR3 protein. The sample has roughly 720,000 distinct CDR3 sequences, roughly 20% seen once; the top ten hold 13%. The sample was also reused in another study, on T cells expressing NK-cell markers.

The sample taken for sequencing was PBMCs. The receptors stem from a woman between 18 and 29 years old in good health. Both conserved end residues are part of each CDR3. D genes are given only for firm matches. Only some rows state a clone size, as once, few, many or a class for expanded clones.

j_call	d_call	v_call	clone_size	cdr3_nt	cdr3_aa
TRBJ2-5	NA	TRBV10-3	NA	TGTGCCATCAGCCCCAGGGCTGGGGAGACCCAGTACTTC	CAISPRAGETQYF
TRBJ2-1	TRBD2	TRBV7-2	NA	TGTGCCAGCAGCCTCGCCGGGACTACCCGGTTCTTC	CASSLAGTTRFF
TRBJ2-5	TRBD2	TRBV5-1	many	TGCGCCAGCAGCTTGGGACTAGCGGGGCGAGAGACCCAGTACTTC	CASSLGLAGRETQYF
TRBJ2-5	NA	TRBV15	NA	TGTGCCACCAGCCCCTCGGGGTGGGGGGAAGAGACCCAGTACTTC	CATSPSGWGEETQYF
TRBJ2-2	TRBD2	TRBV11-2	NA	TGTGCCAGCCAGCCCCCCAGCGGGGCGAACACCGGGGAGCTGTTTTTT	CASQPPSGANTGELFF
TRBJ2-1	NA	TRBV29-1	NA	TGCAGCGTTGACAGGGAGTTCTACAATGAGCAGTTCTTC	CSVDREFYNEQFF
TRBJ2-5	TRBD1	TRBV29-1	NA	TGCAGCGTTGTCAGGGGGCTTCAAGAGACCCAGTACTTC	CSVVRGLQETQYF
TRBJ2-7	TRBD2	TRBV28	few	TGTGCCAGCATGAGGGAGGGCTACGAGCAGTACTTC	CASMREGYEQYF
TRBJ1-1	NA	TRBV20-1	NA	TGCAGTGCTCCGGACAGAACGGGAGCTTTCTTT	CSAPDRTGAFF
TRBJ2-7	NA	TRBV6-6	NA	TGTGCCAGCAGTACGGGAAAGTACGAGCAGTACTTC	CASSTGKYEQYF